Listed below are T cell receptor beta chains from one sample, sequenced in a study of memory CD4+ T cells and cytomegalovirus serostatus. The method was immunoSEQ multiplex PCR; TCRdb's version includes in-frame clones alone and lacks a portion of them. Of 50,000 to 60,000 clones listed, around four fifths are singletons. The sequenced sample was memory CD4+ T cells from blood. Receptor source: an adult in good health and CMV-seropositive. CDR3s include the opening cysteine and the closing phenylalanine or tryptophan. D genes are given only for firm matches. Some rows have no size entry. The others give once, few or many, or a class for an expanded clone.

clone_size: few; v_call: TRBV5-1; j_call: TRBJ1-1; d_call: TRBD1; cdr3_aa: CASSLDGQGNTEAFF; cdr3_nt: TGCGCCAGCAGCCTTGACGGACAGGGAAACACTGAAGCTTTCTTT
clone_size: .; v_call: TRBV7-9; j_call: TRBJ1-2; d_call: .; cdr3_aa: CASSFVRGERGYTF; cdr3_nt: TGTGCCAGCAGCTTTGTTCGGGGAGAACGTGGCTACACCTTC
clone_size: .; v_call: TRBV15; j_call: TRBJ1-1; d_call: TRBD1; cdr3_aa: CATSLQGYPNTEAFF; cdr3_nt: TGTGCCACCAGTTTACAGGGGTACCCGAACACTGAAGCTTTCTTT
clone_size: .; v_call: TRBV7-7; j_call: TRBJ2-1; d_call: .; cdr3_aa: CASSLSVIDEQFF; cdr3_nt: TGTGCTAGCAGCCTCTCCGTAATCGATGAGCAGTTCTTC
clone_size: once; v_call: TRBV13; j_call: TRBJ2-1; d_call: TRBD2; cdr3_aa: CASSLRGSGGFSYNEQFF; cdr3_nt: TGTGCCAGCAGCTTGCGGGGTAGCGGGGGTTTCTCCTACAATGAGCAGTTCTTC
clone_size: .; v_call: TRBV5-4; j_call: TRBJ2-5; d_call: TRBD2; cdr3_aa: CASSLTSGGQETQYF; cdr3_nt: TGTGCCAGCAGCTTGACTAGCGGGGGCCAAGAGACCCAGTACTTC
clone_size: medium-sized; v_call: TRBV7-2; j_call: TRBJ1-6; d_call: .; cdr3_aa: CASSLDLASPLHF; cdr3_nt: TGTGCCAGCAGCTTGGACCTTGCCTCACCCCTCCACTTT
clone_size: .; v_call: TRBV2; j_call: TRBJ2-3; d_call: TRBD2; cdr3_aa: CASIPPGLAADTQYF; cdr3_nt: TGTGCCAGCATACCGCCGGGACTAGCGGCAGATACGCAGTATTTT
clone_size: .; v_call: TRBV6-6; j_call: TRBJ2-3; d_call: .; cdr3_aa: CASRDGAHTDTQYF; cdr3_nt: TGTGCCAGCAGAGACGGGGCTCACACAGATACGCAGTATTTT
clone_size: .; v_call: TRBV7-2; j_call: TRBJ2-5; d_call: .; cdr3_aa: CASSLAPNRQETQYF; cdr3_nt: TGTGCCAGCAGCTTAGCCCCCAATAGACAAGAGACCCAGTACTTC
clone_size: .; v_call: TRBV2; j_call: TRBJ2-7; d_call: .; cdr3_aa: CALRGGSYEQYF; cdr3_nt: TGTGCCCTAAGAGGAGGGTCCTACGAGCAGTACTTC
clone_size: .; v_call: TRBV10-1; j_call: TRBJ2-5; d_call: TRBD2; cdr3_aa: CASSEQTSESLLQETQYF; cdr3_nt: TGCGCCAGCAGTGAACAGACTAGCGAGAGCCTTCTCCAAGAGACCCAGTACTTC
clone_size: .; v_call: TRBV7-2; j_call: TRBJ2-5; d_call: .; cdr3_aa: CASSLSIRGRETQYF; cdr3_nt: TGTGCCAGCAGCTTAAGTATTCGGGGGCGGGAGACCCAGTACTTC
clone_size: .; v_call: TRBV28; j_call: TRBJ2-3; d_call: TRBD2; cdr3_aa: CASRDVAGRGDTQYF; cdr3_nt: TGTGCCAGCAGGGATGTAGCGGGACGGGGAGATACGCAGTATTTT
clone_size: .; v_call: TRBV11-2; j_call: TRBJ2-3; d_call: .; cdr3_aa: CASSRTTLDTQYF; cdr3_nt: TGTGCCAGCAGCCGGACTACATTAGATACGCAGTATTTT
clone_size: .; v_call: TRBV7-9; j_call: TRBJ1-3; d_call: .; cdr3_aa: CASSLDSSGNTIYF; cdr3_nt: TGTGCCAGCAGCTTGGACAGCTCTGGAAACACCATATATTTT
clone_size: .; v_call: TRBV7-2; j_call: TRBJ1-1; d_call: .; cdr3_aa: CASSVQGNTEAFF; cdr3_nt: TGTGCCAGCAGCGTACAGGGGAACACTGAAGCTTTCTTT
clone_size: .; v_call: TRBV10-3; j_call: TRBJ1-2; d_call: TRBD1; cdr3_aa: CAISAAGGFFYGYTF; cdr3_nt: TGTGCCATCAGTGCTGCAGGGGGGTTCTTCTATGGCTACACCTTC
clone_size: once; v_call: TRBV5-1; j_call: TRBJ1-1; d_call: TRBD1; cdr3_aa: CASSFRQLEQGGTEAFF; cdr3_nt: TGCGCCAGCAGCTTCCGACAACTAGAGCAGGGGGGGACTGAAGCTTTCTTT
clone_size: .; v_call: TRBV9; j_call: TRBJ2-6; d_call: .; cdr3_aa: CASSVGGPGANVLTF; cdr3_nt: TGTGCCAGCAGCGTTGGAGGTCCCGGGGCCAACGTCCTGACTTTC
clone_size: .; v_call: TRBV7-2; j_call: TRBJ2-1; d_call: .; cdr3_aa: CASTTYLDNEQFF; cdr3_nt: TGTGCCAGCACCACTTATTTAGACAATGAGCAGTTCTTC
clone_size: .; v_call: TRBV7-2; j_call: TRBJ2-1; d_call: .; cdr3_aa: CASSLSRRPNEQFF; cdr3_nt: TGTGCCAGCAGCTTAAGCCGGCGCCCGAATGAGCAGTTCTTC
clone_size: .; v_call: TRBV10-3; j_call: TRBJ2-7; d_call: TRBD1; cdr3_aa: CATTTGSYEQYF; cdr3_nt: TGTGCCACTACGACAGGGTCCTACGAGCAGTACTTC
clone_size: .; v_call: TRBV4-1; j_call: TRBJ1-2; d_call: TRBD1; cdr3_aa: CASSQFMGPAGQGFLDGYTF; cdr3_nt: TGCGCCAGCAGCCAATTCATGGGGCCCGCGGGACAGGGTTTTCTTGATGGCTACACCTTC
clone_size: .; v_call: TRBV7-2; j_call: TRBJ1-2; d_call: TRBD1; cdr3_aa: CASRLTGDYGYTF; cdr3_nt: TGTGCCAGCAGACTTACAGGGGATTATGGCTACACCTTC
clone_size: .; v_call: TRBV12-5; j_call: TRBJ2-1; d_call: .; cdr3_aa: CASGLGAGREQFF; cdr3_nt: TGTGCTAGTGGGCTGGGGGCGGGACGGGAGCAGTTCTTC
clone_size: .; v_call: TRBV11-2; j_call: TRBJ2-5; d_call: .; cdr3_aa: CASSLIGRSQETQYF; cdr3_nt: TGTGCCAGCAGCTTAATTGGTAGGAGCCAAGAGACCCAGTACTTC
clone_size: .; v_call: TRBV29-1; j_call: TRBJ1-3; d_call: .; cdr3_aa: CSVGEISGNTIYF; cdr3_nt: TGCAGCGTTGGGGAGATCTCTGGAAACACCATATATTTT
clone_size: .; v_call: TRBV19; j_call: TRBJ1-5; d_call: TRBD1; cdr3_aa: CASSGTGFGGKAAQHF; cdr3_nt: TGTGCCAGTAGCGGGACAGGGTTCGGCGGCAAAGCTGCCCAGCATTTT
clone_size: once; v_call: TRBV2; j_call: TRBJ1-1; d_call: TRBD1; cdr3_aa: CASRRQGTNTEAFF; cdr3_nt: TGTGCCAGCAGGCGACAGGGCACGAACACTGAAGCTTTCTTT
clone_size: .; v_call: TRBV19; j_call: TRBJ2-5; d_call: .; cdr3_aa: CASREGVGETQYF; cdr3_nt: TGTGCCAGTAGAGAGGGGGTGGGCGAGACCCAGTACTTC
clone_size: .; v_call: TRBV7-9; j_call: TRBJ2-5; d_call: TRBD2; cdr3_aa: CAGRAGETQYF; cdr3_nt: TGTGCCGGGAGGGCCGGGGAGACCCAGTACTTC
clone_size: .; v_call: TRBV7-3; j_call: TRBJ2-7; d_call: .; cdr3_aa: CASSLKGGTVKPYEQYF; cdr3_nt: TGTGCCAGCAGCTTAAAGGGGGGGACCGTAAAGCCCTACGAGCAGTACTTC
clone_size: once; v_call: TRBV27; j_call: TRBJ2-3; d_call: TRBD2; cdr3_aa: CASSFSGWRGGTDTQYF; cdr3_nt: TGTGCCAGCAGTTTTAGCGGGTGGAGGGGCGGCACAGATACGCAGTATTTT
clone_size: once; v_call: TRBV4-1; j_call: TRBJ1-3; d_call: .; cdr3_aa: CASSQGANRRSGNTIYF; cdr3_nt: TGCGCCAGCAGCCAAGGGGCCAACAGGAGGTCTGGAAACACCATATATTTT
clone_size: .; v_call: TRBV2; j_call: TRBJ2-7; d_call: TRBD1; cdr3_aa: CASSKDRENEQYF; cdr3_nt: TGTGCCAGCAGTAAGGACAGGGAAAACGAGCAGTACTTC
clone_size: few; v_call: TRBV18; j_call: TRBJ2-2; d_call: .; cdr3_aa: CASSLGTGELFF; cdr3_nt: TGTGCCAGCTCACTTGGCACCGGGGAGCTGTTTTTT
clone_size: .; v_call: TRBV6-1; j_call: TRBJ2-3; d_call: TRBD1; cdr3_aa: CASSVQGTDTQYF; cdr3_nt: TGTGCCAGCAGTGTACAGGGGACAGATACGCAGTATTTT
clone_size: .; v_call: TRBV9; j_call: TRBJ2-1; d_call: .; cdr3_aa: CASSRVAGSNEQFF; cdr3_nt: TGTGCCAGCAGCAGAGTTGCGGGAAGCAATGAGCAGTTCTTC
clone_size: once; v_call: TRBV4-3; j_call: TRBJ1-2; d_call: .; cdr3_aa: CASSQTGEGYGYTF; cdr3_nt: TGCGCCAGCAGCCAGACGGGGGAGGGCTATGGCTACACCTTC
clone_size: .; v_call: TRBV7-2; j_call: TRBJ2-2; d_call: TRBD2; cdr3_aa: CASSFLSGRGTGELFF; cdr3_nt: TGTGCCAGCAGCTTTCTTAGCGGGAGGGGTACCGGGGAGCTGTTTTTT
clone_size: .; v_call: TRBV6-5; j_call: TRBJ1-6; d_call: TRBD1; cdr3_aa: CASSLDRGGSPLHF; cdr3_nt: TGTGCCAGCAGTTTGGACAGGGGAGGATCACCCCTCCACTTT
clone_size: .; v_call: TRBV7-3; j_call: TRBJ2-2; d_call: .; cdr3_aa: CASSWRDTGELFF; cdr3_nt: TGTGCCAGCAGCTGGCGGGACACCGGGGAGCTGTTTTTT
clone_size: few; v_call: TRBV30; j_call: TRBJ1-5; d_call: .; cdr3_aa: CAWSQDISNQPQHF; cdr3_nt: TGTGCCTGGAGTCAGGACATTAGCAATCAGCCCCAGCATTTT
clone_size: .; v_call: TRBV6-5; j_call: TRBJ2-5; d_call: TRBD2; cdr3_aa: CASSYSSSGGQETQYF; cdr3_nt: TGTGCCAGCAGTTACTCGTCTAGCGGGGGACAAGAGACCCAGTACTTC
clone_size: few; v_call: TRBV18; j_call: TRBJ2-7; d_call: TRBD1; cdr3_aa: CASSPRMGQGNYEQYF; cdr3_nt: TGTGCCAGCTCACCTCGGATGGGACAGGGGAACTACGAGCAGTACTTC
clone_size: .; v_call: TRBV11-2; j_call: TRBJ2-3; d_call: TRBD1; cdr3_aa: CASSLRGGRSDTQYF; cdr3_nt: TGTGCCAGCAGCCTTCGAGGGGGCAGATCAGATACGCAGTATTTT
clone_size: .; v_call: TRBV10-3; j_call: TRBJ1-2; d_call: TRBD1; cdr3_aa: CAISPTGGRGYTF; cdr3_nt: TGTGCCATCAGTCCGACAGGGGGTAGGGGCTACACCTTC
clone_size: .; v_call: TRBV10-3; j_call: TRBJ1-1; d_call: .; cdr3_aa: CATSEQESRTEAFF; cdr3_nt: TGTGCCACCTCGGAACAGGAGAGCCGCACTGAAGCTTTCTTT
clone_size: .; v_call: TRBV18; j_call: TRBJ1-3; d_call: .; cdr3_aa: CASNLNSGNTIYF; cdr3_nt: TGTGCCAGCAACCTCAACTCTGGAAACACCATATATTTT
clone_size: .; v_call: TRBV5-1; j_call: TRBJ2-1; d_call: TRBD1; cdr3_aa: CASSLLTGDSYNEQFF; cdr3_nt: TGCGCCAGCAGCTTACTCACAGGGGACTCCTACAATGAGCAGTTCTTC
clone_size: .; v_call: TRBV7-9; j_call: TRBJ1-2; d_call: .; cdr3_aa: CASSLADGDARGYTF; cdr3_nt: TGTGCCAGCAGCTTAGCGGATGGGGATGCAAGGGGCTACACCTTC
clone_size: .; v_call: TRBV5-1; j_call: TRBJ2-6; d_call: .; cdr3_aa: CASSPQPAGSGANVLTF; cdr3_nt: TGCGCCAGCAGTCCCCAGCCCGCCGGGAGTGGGGCCAACGTCCTGACTTTC
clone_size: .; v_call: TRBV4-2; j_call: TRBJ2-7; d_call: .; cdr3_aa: CASSQDLLYEQYF; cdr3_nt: TGTGCCAGCAGCCAAGATCTACTCTACGAGCAGTACTTC
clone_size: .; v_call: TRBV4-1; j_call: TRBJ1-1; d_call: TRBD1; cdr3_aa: CASSPPGQGLPEAFF; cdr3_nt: TGCGCCAGCAGCCCTCCGGGACAGGGGTTACCTGAAGCTTTCTTT
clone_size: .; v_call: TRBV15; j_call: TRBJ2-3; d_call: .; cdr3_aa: CATSPPGRTSTDTQYF; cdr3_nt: TGTGCCACCAGCCCCCCGGGCCGGACTAGCACAGATACGCAGTATTTT
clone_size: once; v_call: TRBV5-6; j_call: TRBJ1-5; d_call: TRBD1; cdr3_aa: CASSLTGTGSNQPQHF; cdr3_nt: TGTGCCAGCAGCTTGACCGGGACAGGGAGCAATCAGCCCCAGCATTTT
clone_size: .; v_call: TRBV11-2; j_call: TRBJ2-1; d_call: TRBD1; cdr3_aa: CASTPNPTGVEQFF; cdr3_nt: TGTGCCAGCACCCCCAACCCCACAGGGGTTGAGCAGTTCTTC
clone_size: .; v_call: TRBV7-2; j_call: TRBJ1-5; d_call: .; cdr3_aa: CASSLEEGGFNQPQHF; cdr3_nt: TGTGCCAGCAGCCTCGAGGAGGGGGGCTTCAATCAGCCCCAGCATTTT